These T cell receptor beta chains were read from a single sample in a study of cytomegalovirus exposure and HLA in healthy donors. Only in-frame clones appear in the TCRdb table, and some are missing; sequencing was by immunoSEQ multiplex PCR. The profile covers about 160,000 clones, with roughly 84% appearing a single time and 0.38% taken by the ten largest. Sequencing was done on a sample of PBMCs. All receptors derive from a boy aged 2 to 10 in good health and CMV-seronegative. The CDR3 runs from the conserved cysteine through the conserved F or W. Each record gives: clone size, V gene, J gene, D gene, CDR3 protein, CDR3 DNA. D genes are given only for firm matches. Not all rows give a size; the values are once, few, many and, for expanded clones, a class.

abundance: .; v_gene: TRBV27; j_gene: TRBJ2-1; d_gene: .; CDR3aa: CASSLVPPAGNNEQFF; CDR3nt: TGTGCCAGCAGTTTGGTTCCACCCGCAGGAAACAATGAGCAGTTCTTC
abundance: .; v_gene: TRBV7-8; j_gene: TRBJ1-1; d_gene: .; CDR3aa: CASSLDRLGTEAFF; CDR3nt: TGTGCCAGCAGCTTAGACAGGTTGGGGACTGAAGCTTTCTTT
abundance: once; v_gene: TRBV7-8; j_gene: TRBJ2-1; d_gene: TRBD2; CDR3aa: CASSPGGTSGQFF; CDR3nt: TGTGCCAGCAGTCCCGGTGGGACTAGTGGGCAGTTCTTC
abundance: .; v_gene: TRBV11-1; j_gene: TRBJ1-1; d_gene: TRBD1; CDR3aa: CASSHPRTGRAEAFF; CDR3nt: TGTGCCAGCAGCCACCCACGGACAGGGCGGGCTGAAGCTTTCTTT
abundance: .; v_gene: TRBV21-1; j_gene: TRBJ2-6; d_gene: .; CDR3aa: CASRLELGQDSSGANVLTF; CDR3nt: TGTGCCAGCAGGTTAGAGTTGGGACAGGATTCATCTGGGGCCAACGTCCTGACTTTC
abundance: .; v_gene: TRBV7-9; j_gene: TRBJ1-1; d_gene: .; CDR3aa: CASSQTGDTEAFF; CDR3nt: TGTGCCAGCAGCCAGACGGGAGACACTGAAGCTTTCTTT
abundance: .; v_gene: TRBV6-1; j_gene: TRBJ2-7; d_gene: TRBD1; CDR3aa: CASRGQGGGYEQYF; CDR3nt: TGTGCCAGCAGGGGACAGGGAGGAGGGTACGAGCAGTACTTC
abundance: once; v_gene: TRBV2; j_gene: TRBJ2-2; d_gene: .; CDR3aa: CASSQAGTGELFF; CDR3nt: TGTGCCAGCAGTCAGGCTGGAACCGGGGAGCTGTTTTTT
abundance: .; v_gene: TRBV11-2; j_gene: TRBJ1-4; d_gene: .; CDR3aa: CASTPRVRPATNEKLFF; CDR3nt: TGTGCCAGCACGCCACGGGTCAGACCCGCAACTAATGAAAAACTGTTTTTT
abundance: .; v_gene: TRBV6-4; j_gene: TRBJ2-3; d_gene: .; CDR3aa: CASSPNPGVRTDTQYF; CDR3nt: TGTGCCAGCAGCCCGAACCCGGGGGTGAGGACAGATACGCAGTATTTT
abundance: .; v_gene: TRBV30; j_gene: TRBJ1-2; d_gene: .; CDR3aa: CAWRVRWRDYGYTF; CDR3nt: TGTGCCTGGAGGGTCCGCTGGAGGGACTATGGCTACACCTTC
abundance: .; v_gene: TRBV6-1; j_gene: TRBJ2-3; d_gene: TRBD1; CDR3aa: CASSEVHDREGGTDTQYF; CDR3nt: TGTGCCAGCAGTGAAGTGCACGACAGGGAAGGAGGCACAGATACGCAGTATTTT
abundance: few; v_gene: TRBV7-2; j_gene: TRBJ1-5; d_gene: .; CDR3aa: CASSFRQGNQPQHF; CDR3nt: TGTGCCAGCAGCTTTAGACAGGGCAATCAGCCCCAGCATTTT
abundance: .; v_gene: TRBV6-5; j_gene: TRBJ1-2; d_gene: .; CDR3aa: CASSYSGDYGYTF; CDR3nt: TGTGCCAGCAGTTACTCAGGGGACTATGGCTACACCTTC
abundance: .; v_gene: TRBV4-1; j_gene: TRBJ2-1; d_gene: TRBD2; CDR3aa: CASSQDGGEGTQFF; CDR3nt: TGCGCCAGCAGCCAAGATGGGGGGGAGGGCACTCAGTTCTTC
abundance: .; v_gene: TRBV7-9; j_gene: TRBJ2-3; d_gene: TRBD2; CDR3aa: CASSFIGGSTDTQYF; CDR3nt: TGTGCCAGCAGCTTTATCGGGGGGAGCACAGATACGCAGTATTTT
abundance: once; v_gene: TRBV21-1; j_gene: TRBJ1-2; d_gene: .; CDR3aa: CASPPGGYTF; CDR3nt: TGTGCCAGCCCTCCCGGTGGCTACACCTTC
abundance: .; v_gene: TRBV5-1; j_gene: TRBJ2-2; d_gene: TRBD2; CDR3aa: CASSLQAGESGELFF; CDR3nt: TGCGCCAGCAGCTTGCAAGCGGGAGAATCCGGGGAGCTGTTTTTT
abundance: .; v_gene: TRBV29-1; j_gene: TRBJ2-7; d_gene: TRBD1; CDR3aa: CSVGTGSYEQYF; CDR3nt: TGCAGCGTTGGGACAGGGAGCTACGAGCAGTACTTC
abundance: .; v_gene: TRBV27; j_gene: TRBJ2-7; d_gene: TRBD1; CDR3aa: CASSFADRGYYEQYF; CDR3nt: TGTGCCAGCAGTTTTGCGGACAGGGGCTACTACGAGCAGTACTTC
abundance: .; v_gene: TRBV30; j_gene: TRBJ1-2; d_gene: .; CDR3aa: CASNRDKEYTF; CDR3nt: TGTGCCTCTAACCGGGACAAAGAATACACCTTC
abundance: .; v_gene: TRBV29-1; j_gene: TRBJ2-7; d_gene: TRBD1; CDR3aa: CSVGVTGGAGEQYF; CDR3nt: TGCAGCGTTGGAGTAACAGGGGGCGCGGGCGAGCAGTACTTC
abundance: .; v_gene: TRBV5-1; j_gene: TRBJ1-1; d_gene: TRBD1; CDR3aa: CASSAGTGGLNTEAFF; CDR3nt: TGCGCCAGCAGCGCCGGGACAGGGGGGTTGAACACTGAAGCTTTCTTT
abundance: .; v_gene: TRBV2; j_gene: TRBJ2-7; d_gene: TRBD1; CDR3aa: CASREQDRANEQYF; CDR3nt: TGTGCCAGCAGGGAGCAAGACAGGGCTAACGAGCAGTACTTC
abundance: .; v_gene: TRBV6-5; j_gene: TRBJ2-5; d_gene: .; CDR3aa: CASSRVQGWAETQYF; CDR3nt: TGTGCCAGCAGCCGCGTGCAGGGCTGGGCAGAGACCCAGTACTTC
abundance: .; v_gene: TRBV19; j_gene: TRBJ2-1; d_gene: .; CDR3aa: CASSIGGVNEQFF; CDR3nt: TGTGCCAGTAGTATTGGAGGGGTGAATGAGCAGTTCTTC
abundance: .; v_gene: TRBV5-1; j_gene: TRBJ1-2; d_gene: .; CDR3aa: CASSLAERLSGYTF; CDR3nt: TGCGCCAGCAGCTTGGCCGAGCGTCTCAGCGGCTACACCTTC
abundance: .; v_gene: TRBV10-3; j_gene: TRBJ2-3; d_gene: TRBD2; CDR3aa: CAISGISGRTDTQYF; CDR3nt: TGTGCCATCAGTGGCATTAGCGGGAGAACAGATACGCAGTATTTT
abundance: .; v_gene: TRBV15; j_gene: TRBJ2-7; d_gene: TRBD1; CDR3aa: CATAKIGQGNNEQYF; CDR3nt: TGTGCCACCGCGAAGATAGGACAGGGGAATAACGAGCAGTACTTC
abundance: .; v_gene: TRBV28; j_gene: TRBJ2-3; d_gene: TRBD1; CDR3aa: CASSPTWGRQGRSTDTQYF; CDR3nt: TGTGCCAGCAGTCCCACCTGGGGCAGACAGGGACGGAGCACAGATACGCAGTATTTT
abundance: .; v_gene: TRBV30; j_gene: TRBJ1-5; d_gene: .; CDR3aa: CAWSSPEGVGQPQHF; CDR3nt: TGTGCCTGGAGCTCACCCGAAGGGGTTGGGCAGCCCCAGCATTTT
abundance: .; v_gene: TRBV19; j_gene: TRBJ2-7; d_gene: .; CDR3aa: CASSIGRGATYEQYF; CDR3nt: TGTGCCAGTAGTATCGGGAGAGGCGCTACCTACGAGCAGTACTTC
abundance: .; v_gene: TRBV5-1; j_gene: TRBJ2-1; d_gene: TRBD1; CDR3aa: CASSSNGQGAINEQFF; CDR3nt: TGCGCCAGCAGCTCGAACGGGCAGGGGGCAATAAATGAGCAGTTCTTC
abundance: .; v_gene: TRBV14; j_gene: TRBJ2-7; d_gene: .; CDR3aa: CASSADRFSYEQYF; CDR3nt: TGTGCCAGCAGCGCCGACAGGTTCTCCTACGAGCAGTACTTC
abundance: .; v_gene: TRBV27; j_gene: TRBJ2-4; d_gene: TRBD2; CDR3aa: CASRNYPGTSGVAKNIQYF; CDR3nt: TGTGCCAGCAGAAATTATCCCGGGACTAGCGGGGTAGCCAAAAACATTCAGTACTTC
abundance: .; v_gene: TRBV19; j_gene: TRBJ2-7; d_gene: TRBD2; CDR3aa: CASSIGSGNGEQYF; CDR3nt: TGTGCCAGTAGTATAGGTAGCGGGAACGGCGAGCAGTACTTC
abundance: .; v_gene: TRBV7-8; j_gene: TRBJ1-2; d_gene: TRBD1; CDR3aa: CASSLLDRGIGYTF; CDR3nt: TGTGCCAGCAGCCTACTTGACAGGGGGATTGGCTACACCTTC
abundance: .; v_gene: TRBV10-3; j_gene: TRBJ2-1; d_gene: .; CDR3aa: CAISSVKGGDNEQFF; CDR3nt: TGTGCCATCTCCTCCGTGAAAGGCGGGGACAATGAGCAGTTCTTC
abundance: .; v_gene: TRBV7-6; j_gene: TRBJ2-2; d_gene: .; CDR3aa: CASSSYRNTGELFF; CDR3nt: TGTGCCAGCAGCTCGTACAGGAACACCGGGGAGCTGTTTTTT
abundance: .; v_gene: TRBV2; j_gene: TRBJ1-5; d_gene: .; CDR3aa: CASSGEADHQPQHF; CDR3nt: TGTGCCAGCAGTGGTGAGGCAGATCATCAGCCCCAGCATTTT
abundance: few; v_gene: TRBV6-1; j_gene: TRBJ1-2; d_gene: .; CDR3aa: CASSEANRRGGYTF; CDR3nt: TGTGCCAGCAGTGAAGCAAACAGGCGGGGTGGCTACACCTTC
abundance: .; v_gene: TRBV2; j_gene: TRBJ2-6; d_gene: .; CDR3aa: CASSDRTGANVLTF; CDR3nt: TGTGCCAGCAGTGACAGGACTGGGGCCAACGTCCTGACTTTC
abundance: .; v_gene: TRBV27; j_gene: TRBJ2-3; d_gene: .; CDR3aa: CASSSGVFGTDTQYF; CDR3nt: TGTGCCAGCAGTTCAGGGGTCTTTGGTACAGATACGCAGTATTTT
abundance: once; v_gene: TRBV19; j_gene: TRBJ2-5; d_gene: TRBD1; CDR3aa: CASSVTGVEETQYF; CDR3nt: TGTGCCAGTAGTGTTACAGGGGTGGAAGAGACCCAGTACTTC
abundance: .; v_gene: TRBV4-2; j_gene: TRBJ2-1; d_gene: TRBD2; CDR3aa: CASSQVDSGSRRNEQFF; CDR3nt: TGTGCCAGCAGCCAAGTCGATAGCGGGAGTCGTCGCAATGAGCAGTTCTTC
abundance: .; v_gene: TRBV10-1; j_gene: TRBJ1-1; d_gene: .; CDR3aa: CASSERRANTEAFF; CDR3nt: TGCGCCAGCAGTGAGCGGAGGGCGAACACTGAAGCTTTCTTT
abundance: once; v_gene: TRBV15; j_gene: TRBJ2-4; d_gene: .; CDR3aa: CATSKVGGEIQYF; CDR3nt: TGTGCCACCAGCAAGGTAGGAGGGGAGATTCAGTACTTC
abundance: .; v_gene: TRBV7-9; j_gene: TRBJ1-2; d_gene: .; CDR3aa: CASSLRGEHYGYTF; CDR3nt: TGTGCCAGCAGCTTACGGGGTGAGCACTATGGCTACACCTTC
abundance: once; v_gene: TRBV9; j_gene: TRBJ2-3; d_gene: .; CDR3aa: CASSPRGGYTDTQYF; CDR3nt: TGTGCCAGCAGCCCCCGAGGCGGGTACACAGATACGCAGTATTTT
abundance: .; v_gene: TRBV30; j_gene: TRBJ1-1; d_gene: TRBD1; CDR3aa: CAWSATGGIAFF; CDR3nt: TGTGCCTGGAGTGCTACAGGGGGAATAGCTTTCTTT
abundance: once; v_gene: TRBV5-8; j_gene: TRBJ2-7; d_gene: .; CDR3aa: CASSLVSYEQYF; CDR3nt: TGTGCCAGCAGCTTGGTCTCCTACGAGCAGTACTTC
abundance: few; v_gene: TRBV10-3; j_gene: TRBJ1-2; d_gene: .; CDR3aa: CASTANYGYTF; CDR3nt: TGTGCCAGTACAGCTAACTATGGCTACACCTTC
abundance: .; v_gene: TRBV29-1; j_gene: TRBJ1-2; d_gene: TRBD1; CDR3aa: CSVGGQGEVSSRGYTF; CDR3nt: TGCAGCGTTGGAGGTCAGGGGGAAGTGTCCTCGAGGGGCTACACCTTC
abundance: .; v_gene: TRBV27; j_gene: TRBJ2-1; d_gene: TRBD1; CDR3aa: CASILSRDRGPNEQFF; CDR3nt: TGTGCCAGCATTCTAAGCCGGGACAGGGGGCCCAATGAGCAGTTCTTC
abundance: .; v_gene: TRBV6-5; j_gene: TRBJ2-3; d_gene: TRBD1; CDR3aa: CASSLDRGDTQYF; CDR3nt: TGTGCCAGCAGCCTCGACAGGGGGGATACGCAGTATTTT